The 18 T cell receptor beta chains below come from one sample, sequenced in a study of blood T cell repertoires in COVID-19. TCRdb keeps only in-frame clones here, not all; method: immunoSEQ multiplex PCR. The sample consists of some 250,000 clones, 82% of them appearing once. The source material was peripheral blood. Every receptor here comes from a woman under 30 with acute or convalescent COVID-19.

This clone has only one observation. The chain's CDR3 is CASSPSDRANSPLHF. CDR3 DNA sequence: TGTGCCAGCTCACCTAGCGACAGGGCCAATTCACCCCTCCACTTT. This rearrangement joins TRBV18 to TRBJ1-6; TRBD1 aligns across 7 bases. Germline lookup yields CDR1 KGHSH and CDR2 LQKENI. CDR3 length: 15 residues. V lost 3 bases to trimming and J lost 7 bases; unmatched junction nucleotides: 6.

This sequence joins TRBV4-3 and TRBJ2-2; 12 nucleotides line up with TRBD2. Germline-derived CDR1 and CDR2 are LGHNA and YSLEER. V trimming: 0 bases; J trimming: 4 bases; junction bases outside the gene matches: 3. The CDR3 is 17 residues long. CDR3 DNA: TGCGCCAGCAGCCAAGATGAGGGACTAGCGGGCACCGGGGAGCTGTTTTTT. This translates into CASSQDEGLAGTGELFF.

V is TRBV6-5 and J is TRBJ1-2; 9 nucleotides align to TRBD1. V gave up 7 bases and J gave up 2 bases; unmatched junction bases: 5. The germline CDR1 and CDR2 sequences are MNHEY and SVGAGI. This CDR3 is built from 14 residues. The CDR3, as DNA: TGTGCCAGCACCTTCGGGACAGGGAACTATGGCTACACCTTC. It is translated as CASTFGTGNYGYTF.

The chain couples TRBV30 to TRBJ2-7, with D possibly TRBD2 on 6 matching bases. Germline assignment: CDR1 GTSNPN and CDR2 SVGIG (reference sequence). Between the trimmed V and J ends, which lost 0 bases and 6 bases, there was a span of 12 bases. The CDR3 consists of 13 residues. In DNA form, the CDR3 reads TGTGCCTGGAGTGTTCTGGGGGGAGGCGAGCAGTACTTC. Its translation is CAWSVLGGGEQYF.

The chain uses TRBV5-4 and TRBJ1-1; D is perhaps TRBD1 (5 bases). This CDR3 region has 13 residues. The ends were cut back, 0 bases at V and 11 bases at J, with 14 bases in the middle. Germline CDR1 SGHNT, CDR2 YYREEE (reference sequence). CDR3 sequence (DNA): TGTGCCAGCAGCTTGGGTGGGGACTTGAGGGCTTTCTTT. Its protein product is CASSLGGDLRAFF.

The chain carries TRBV27 and TRBJ2-1, with D uncertain. This CDR3 is built from 15 residues. Trimming pared 6 bases from V and 0 bases from J, leaving 12 bases between. The germline V gene encodes CDR1 MNHEY and CDR2 SMNVEV (reference sequence). The CDR3 coding sequence is TGTGCCAGCAGCTTAGATTTCAGCTCCTACAATGAGCAGTTCTTC. Encoded protein: CASSLDFSSYNEQFF.

This clone was detected once. The gene calls are TRBV2 and TRBJ1-6, with a tentative D call TRBD1 (5 bases). V was pared by 7 bases and J by 7 bases, with 11 bases between. The length of the CDR3 is 13 residues. CDR1 and CDR2 (germline): SNHLY, FYNNEI. CDR3 in amino acids: CASTREVNSPLHF. The DNA of the CDR3 is TGTGCCAGCACCAGGGAGGTGAATTCACCCCTCCACTTT. The entire variable domain, with the rest obtained from reference TRBV2 and TRBJ1-6, is as follows: EPEVTQTPSHQVTQMGQEVILRCVPISNHLYFYWYRQILGQKVEFLVSFYNNEISEKSEIFDDQFSVERPDGSNFTLKIRSTKLEDSAMYFCASTREVNSPLHFGNGTRLTVT.

The table lists this clone with a few counts. The rearrangement joins TRBV19 to TRBJ2-7; TRBD1 aligns across 7 bases. V shed 6 bases, J shed 3 bases, and the junction held 14 bases outside the gene matches. The CDR3 is made up of 16 amino acids. The germline gives CDR1 LNHDA, CDR2 SQIVND (reference sequence). This CDR3 reads CASSKVAGTAFYEQYF. As DNA, the CDR3 is TGTGCCAGTAGCAAGGTAGCCGGGACAGCTTTCTACGAGCAGTACTTC.

The rearrangement links TRBV19 to TRBJ2-1; 10 bases line up with TRBD1. Per germline, CDR1 LNHDA and CDR2 SQIVND (reference sequence). The ends lost 5 bases at V and 8 bases at J; junction bases unmatched: 9. The CDR3 has 15 amino acids. This chain's CDR3 is CASSHRDRGLDEQFF. CDR3 in DNA: TGTGCCAGTAGTCACCGGGACAGGGGCTTGGATGAGCAGTTCTTC. The variable domain in full, with the rest retrieved from reference TRBV19 and TRBJ2-1, is DGGITQSPKYLFRKEGQNVTLSCEQNLNHDAMYWYRQDPGQGLRLIYYSQIVNDFQKGDIAEGYSVSREKKESFPLTVTSAQKNPTAFYLCASSHRDRGLDEQFFGPGTRLTVL.

Points on this clone: The junction departs from the called germline gene at one end, perhaps through a read error. The gene calls are TRBV7-7 and TRBJ2-2; 9 nucleotides agree with TRBD1. Germline V lookup: CDR1 SSHAT, CDR2 FNYEAQ (reference sequence). The CDR3 spans 16 residues. DNA for the CDR3: TGTGCTAGCAGCGCGTCCCGGGACAGGGTACCCGGGGAGCTGTTTTTT. Translated: CASSASRDRVPGELFF.

The V gene is TRBV5-4, the J gene TRBJ2-7, with 9 bases aligning to TRBD1. The CDR3 runs 13 residues. Germline-derived CDR1 and CDR2 are SGHNT and YYREEE (reference sequence). V was clipped by 4 bases and J by 2 bases; unmatched bases: 1. CDR3 in amino acids: CASSRDRAYEQYF. The CDR3 bases are TGTGCCAGCAGCCGGGACAGGGCCTACGAGCAGTACTTC.

V gene TRBV27 combines with J gene TRBJ1-5, with 9 bases lining up with TRBD1. The CDR3 covers 19 residues. Trimming took 7 bases from V and 0 from J; bases not matched to a gene: 16. Germline-derived CDR1 and CDR2 are MNHEY and SMNVEV (reference sequence). DNA of the CDR3: TGTGCCAGCAACCATGCCGGGGACAGGGACCCTTATAGCAATCAGCCCCAGCATTTT. The encoded protein is CASNHAGDRDPYSNQPQHF.

This chain links TRBV18 with TRBJ1-4; D unresolved. The CDR3 runs 13 residues. Germline values: CDR1 KGHSH, CDR2 LQKENI. The ends were cut back, 6 bases at V and 4 bases at J, with 9 bases in the middle. For the CDR3, the DNA is TGTGCCAGCTCTGTTCGGGTTAATGAAAAACTGTTTTTT. As protein: CASSVRVNEKLFF.

The CDR3 here is CASSRSGVDYEQYF. The CDR3, as DNA: TGTGCCAGCAGCCGGTCGGGAGTGGACTACGAGCAGTACTTC. The chain is built from TRBV21-1 and TRBJ2-7; no check of the table's D call, TRBD2, against the DNA was made. TRBV21-1 is described as a pseudogene. The CDR3 has 14 residues.

The J gene is TRBJ2-2, the V gene TRBV4-3, with 9 bases fitting TRBD2. Trimming removed 4 bases from V and 1 base from J; junction bases left unmatched: 1. The germline V gene encodes CDR1 LGHNA and CDR2 YSLEER. The CDR3 contains 15 residues. CDR3 coding DNA: TGCGCCAGCAGCCGACTAGCGGAGAACACCGGGGAGCTGTTTTTT. Amino acid sequence: CASSRLAENTGELFF.

In nucleotides, the CDR3 is TGTGCCAGCAGCTTACGGACAGGGGGGCACAATGAGCAGTTCTTC. Protein product: CASSLRTGGHNEQFF. V gene TRBV5-6 combines with J gene TRBJ2-1; 10 nucleotides match TRBD1. J was trimmed by 5 bases and V by 2 bases; bases with no gene match: 4. The CDR3 covers 15 residues. Per the germline V gene, CDR1 is SGHDT and CDR2 is YYEEEE. Full variable domain (rest looked up from reference TRBV5-6 and TRBJ2-1): DAGVTQSPTHLIKTRGQQVTLRCSPKSGHDTVSWYQQALGQGPQFIFQYYEEEERQRGNFPDRFSGHQFPNYSSELNVNALLLGDSALYLCASSLRTGGHNEQFFGPGTRLTVL.

This CDR3 is CASSRNTGRAGDTQYF. CDR3 DNA: TGTGCCAGCAGCCGTAATACCGGGAGGGCTGGAGATACGCAGTATTTT. This sequence joins TRBV7-6 and TRBJ2-3; 8 bases align to TRBD2. Germline CDR1 SGHVS, CDR2 FNYEAQ. J gave up 5 bases and V 5 bases, and 12 bases lay outside the gene matches. The CDR3 consists of 16 residues.

This sequence joins TRBV14 and TRBJ1-1, with 9 bases that match TRBD1. CDR3 length: 19 residues. After removal of 0 bases from V and 2 bases from J, the junction contained 13 bases not matched to a gene. Germline loops: CDR1 SGHDN, CDR2 FVKESK. The CDR3 is CASSQEGTGLTEQNTEAFF. The CDR3 DNA sequence: TGTGCCAGCAGCCAAGAAGGGACAGGGCTTACTGAGCAAAACACTGAAGCTTTCTTT.